This passage covers 2 T cell receptor beta chains from one sample sequenced in a study of OX40 agonist ivuxolimab in advanced cancers. Sequenced by immunoSEQ multiplex PCR; TCRdb stores in-frame clones only, minus some. The sample has some 10,000 clones; about 90% are singletons. This specimen consisted of CD4+ or CD8+ T cells sorted from blood, obtained in a trial of the OX40 agonist ivuxolimab. The receptor source for this set is an adult with an advanced solid tumor such as melanoma, head and neck, liver or kidney cancer.

CDR3 region: CASSRRWGFSYEQYF. The CDR3 nucleotides are TGTGCCAGCAGCCGTAGGTGGGGTTTCTCCTACGAGCAGTACTTC. The chain carries TRBV5-4 and TRBJ2-7; D not certain. This CDR3 contains 15 residues. V dropped 4 bases and J dropped 0 bases, with 14 bases sitting between them. CDR1 and CDR2 (germline): SGHNT, YYREEE (reference sequence).

This clone came up once. This CDR3 is CASSHRGYTEAFF. CDR3 in DNA: TGTGCCAGTAGTCACAGGGGATACACTGAAGCTTTCTTT. The V and J genes are TRBV19 and TRBJ1-1; 7 nucleotides line up with TRBD1. The germline gives CDR1 LNHDA, CDR2 SQIVND (reference sequence). Trimming cost V 5 bases and J 3 bases; bases outside gene matches: 3. The CDR3 runs to 13 residues.